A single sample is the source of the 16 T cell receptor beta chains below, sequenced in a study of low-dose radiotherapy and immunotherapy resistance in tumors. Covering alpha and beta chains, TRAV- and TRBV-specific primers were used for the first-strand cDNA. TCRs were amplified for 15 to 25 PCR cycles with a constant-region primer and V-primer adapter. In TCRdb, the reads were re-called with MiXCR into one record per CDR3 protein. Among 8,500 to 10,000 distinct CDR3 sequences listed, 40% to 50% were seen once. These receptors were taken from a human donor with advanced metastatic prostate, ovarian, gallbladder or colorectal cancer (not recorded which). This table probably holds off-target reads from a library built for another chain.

As DNA, the CDR3 is TGCAGTGCTAGAGATTCGGGAGTAGCGGGGGGTGTCAATGAGCAGTTCTTC. It yields the protein CSARDSGVAGGVNEQFF. The chain carries TRBV20-1 and TRBJ2-1; TRBD2 agrees at 10 bases. Germline CDR1 and CDR2: DFQATT and SNEGSKA (reference sequence). The CDR3 has 17 amino acids. The trim removed 0 bases at V and 6 bases at J, leaving 11 bases unmatched.

This chain's CDR3 is CASTRDGRSYNEQFF. In DNA form, the CDR3 reads TGTGCCAGCACCCGGGACGGCCGCTCCTACAATGAGCAGTTCTTC. The genes are TRBV2 and TRBJ2-1; D is tentatively TRBD1 or TRBD2 (5 bases each). The CDR3 consists of 15 residues. Germline lookup yields CDR1 SNHLY and CDR2 FYNNEI. V was shortened by 7 bases and J by 0 bases, with 13 bases between the two germline ends.

The CDR3 spells CASSESGAVYEQYF. CDR3 DNA sequence: TGTGCCAGCAGTGAATCAGGGGCCGTCTACGAGCAGTACTTC. The chain couples TRBV25-1 to TRBJ2-7; TRBD1 is a possible D gene (6 bases). Trimming cost V 1 base and J 3 bases, with 10 bases left between them. Germline CDR1 reads MGHDK; CDR2 reads SYGVNS. The CDR3 has 14 residues.

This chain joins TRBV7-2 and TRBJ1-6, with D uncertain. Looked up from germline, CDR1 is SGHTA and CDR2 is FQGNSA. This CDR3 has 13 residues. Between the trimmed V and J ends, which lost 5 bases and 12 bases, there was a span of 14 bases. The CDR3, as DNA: TGTGCCAGCAGCCCAGACGGGGTGGTACCCCTCCACTTT. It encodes CASSPDGVVPLHF.

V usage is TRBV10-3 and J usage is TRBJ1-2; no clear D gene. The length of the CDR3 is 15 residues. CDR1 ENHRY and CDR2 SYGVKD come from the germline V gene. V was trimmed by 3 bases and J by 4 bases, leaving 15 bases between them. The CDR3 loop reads CAISDPSDLRYGYTF. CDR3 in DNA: TGTGCCATCAGTGACCCCAGCGATCTTCGCTATGGCTACACCTTC.

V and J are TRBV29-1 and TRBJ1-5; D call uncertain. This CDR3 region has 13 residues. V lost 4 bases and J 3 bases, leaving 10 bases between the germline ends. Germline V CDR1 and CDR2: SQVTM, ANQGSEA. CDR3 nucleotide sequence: TGCAGCGTTGGGGTCGGACTCAATCAGCCCCAGCATTTT. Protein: CSVGVGLNQPQHF.

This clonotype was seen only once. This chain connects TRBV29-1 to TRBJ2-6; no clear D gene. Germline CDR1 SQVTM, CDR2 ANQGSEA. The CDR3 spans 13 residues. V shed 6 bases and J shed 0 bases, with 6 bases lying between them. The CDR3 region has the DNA TGCAGCGTAATACTCTCTGGGGCCAACGTCCTGACTTTC. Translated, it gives CSVILSGANVLTF.

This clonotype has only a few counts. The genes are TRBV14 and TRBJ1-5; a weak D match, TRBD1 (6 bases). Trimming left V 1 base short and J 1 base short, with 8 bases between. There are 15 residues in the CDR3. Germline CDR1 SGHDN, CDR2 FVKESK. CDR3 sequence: CASSQGTVSNQPQHF. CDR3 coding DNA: TGTGCCAGCAGCCAAGGGACAGTGAGCAATCAGCCCCAGCATTTT. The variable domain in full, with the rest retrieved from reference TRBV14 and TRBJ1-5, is EAGVTQFPSHSVIEKGQTVTLRCDPISGHDNLYWYRRVMGKEIKFLLHFVKESKQDESGMPNNRFLAERTGGTYSTLKVQPAELEDSGVYFCASSQGTVSNQPQHFGDGTRLSIL.

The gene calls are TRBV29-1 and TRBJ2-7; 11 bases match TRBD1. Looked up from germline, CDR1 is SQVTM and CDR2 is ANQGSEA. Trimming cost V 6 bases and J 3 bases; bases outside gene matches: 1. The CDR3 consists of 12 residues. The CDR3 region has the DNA TGCAGCGTAGGGACAGGGGGCTACGAGCAGTACTTC. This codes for CSVGTGGYEQYF.

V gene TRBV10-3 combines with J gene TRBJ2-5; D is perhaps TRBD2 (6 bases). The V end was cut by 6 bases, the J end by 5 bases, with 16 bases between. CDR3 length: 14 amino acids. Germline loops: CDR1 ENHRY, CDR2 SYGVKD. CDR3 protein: CAISGDSRGETQYF. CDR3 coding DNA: TGTGCCATCAGCGGGGACTCCCGGGGGGAGACCCAGTACTTC.

CDR3 in amino acids: CASNPTPQGTNEQYF. The CDR3 DNA sequence: TGTGCCAGCAACCCTACCCCCCAGGGGACCAACGAGCAGTACTTC. The V call is TRBV11-3, the J call TRBJ2-7; D is possibly TRBD1 (6 bases). The CDR3 is 15 residues long. Trimming left V 7 bases short and J 5 bases short, with 21 bases between. CDR1 and CDR2 (germline): SGHNT, YENEEA. The full variable domain, its missing parts supplied by reference TRBV11-3 and TRBJ2-7, is EAGVVQSPRYKIIEKKQPVAFWCNPISGHNTLYWYLQNLGQGPELLIRYENEEAVDDSQLPKDRFSAERLKGVDSTLKIQPAELGDSAVYLCASNPTPQGTNEQYFGPGTRLTVT.

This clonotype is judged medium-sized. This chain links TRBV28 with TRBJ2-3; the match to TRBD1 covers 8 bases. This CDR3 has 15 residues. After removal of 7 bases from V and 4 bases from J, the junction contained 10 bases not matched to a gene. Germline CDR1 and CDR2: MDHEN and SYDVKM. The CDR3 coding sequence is TGTGCCAGCAATGGACAGGGCAATGGGGCAGATACGCAGTATTTT. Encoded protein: CASNGQGNGADTQYF.

The DNA of the CDR3 is TGTGCCAGCAGAAGGACAGGGGCCTACGAGCAGTACTTC. Translated: CASRRTGAYEQYF. The chain couples TRBV6-6 to TRBJ2-7; TRBD1 agrees at 9 bases. Trimming took 6 bases from V and 2 from J; bases not matched to a gene: 2. CDR3 size: 13 residues. CDR1 and CDR2 (germline): MNHNY, SVGAGI (reference sequence).

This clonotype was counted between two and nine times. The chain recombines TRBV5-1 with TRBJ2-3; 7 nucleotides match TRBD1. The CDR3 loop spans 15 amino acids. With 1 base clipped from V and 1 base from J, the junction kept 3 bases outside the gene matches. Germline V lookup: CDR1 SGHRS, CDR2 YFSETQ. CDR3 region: CASSLRGQGTDTQYF. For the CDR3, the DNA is TGCGCCAGCAGCTTGAGGGGGCAGGGCACAGATACGCAGTATTTT.

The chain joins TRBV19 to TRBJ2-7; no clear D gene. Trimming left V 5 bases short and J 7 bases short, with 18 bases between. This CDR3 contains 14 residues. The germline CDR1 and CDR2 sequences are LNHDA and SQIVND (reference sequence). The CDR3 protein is CASSDQVGNSEQYF. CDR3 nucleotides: TGTGCCAGTAGTGACCAGGTTGGGAATTCGGAGCAGTACTTC.

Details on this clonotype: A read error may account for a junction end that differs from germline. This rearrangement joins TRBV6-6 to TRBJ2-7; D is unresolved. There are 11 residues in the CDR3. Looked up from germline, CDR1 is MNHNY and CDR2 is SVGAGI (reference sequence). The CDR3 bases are TGTGCCAGCAGTTACTCCGACGAGCAGTACTTC. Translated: CASSYSDEQYF.